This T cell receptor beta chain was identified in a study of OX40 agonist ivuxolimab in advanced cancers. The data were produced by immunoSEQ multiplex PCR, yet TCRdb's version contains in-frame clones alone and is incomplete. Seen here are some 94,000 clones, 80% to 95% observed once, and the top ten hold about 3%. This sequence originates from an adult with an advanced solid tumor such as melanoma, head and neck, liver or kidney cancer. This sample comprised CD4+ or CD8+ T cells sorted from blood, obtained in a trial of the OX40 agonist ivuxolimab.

The CDR3: CASSVDPDNEQFF. The CDR3 bases are TGTGCCAGCAGCGTCGACCCAGACAATGAGCAGTTCTTC. The rearrangement links TRBV7-2 to TRBJ2-1; the D is unclear. Looked up from germline, CDR1 is SGHTA and CDR2 is FQGNSA. The CDR3 loop spans 13 amino acids. Deletions cut 5 bases from V and 5 bases from J, with 10 bases between.